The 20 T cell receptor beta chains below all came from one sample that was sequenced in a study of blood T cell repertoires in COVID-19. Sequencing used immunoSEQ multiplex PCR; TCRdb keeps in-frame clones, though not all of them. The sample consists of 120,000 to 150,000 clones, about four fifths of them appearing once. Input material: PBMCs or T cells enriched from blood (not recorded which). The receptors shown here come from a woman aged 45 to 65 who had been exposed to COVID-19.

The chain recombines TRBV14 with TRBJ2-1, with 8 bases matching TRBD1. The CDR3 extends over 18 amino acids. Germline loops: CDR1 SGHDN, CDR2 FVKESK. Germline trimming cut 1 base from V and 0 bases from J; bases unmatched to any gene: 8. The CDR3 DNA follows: TGTGCCAGCAGCCAAGCCAGGGGGCCGTACGACTCCTACAATGAGCAGTTCTTC. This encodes CASSQARGPYDSYNEQFF.

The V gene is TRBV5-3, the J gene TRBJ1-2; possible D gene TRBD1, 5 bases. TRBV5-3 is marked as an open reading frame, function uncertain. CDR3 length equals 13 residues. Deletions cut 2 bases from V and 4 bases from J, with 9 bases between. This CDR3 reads CARSFRQLYGYTF. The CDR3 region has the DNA TGTGCCAGAAGCTTTAGACAGCTCTATGGCTACACCTTC.

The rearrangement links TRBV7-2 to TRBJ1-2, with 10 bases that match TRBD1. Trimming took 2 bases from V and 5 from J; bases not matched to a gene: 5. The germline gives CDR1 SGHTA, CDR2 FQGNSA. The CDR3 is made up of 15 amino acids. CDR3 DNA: TGTGCCAGCAGCTTAACAGGACAGGGGGGGTATGGCTACACCTTC. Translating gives CASSLTGQGGYGYTF.

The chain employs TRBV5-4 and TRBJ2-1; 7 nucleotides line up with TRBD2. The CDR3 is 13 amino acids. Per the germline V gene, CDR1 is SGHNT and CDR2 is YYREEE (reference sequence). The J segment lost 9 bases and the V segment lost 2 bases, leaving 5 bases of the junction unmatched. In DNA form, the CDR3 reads TGTGCCAGCAGCTTCCGGGAGGCGGGTGAGCAGTTCTTC. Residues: CASSFREAGEQFF.

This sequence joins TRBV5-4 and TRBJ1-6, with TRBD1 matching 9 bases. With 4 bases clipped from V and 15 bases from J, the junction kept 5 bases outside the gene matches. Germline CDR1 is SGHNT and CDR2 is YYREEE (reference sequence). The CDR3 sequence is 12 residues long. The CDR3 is CASSQDRGILHF. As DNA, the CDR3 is TGTGCCAGCAGCCAAGACAGGGGGATCCTCCACTTT.

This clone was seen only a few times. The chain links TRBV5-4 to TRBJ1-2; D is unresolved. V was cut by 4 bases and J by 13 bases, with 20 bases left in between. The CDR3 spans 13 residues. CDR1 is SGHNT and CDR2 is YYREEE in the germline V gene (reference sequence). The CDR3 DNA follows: TGTGCCAGCAGCCCCACGAGTCTACCCGCGGCCACCTTC. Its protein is CASSPTSLPAATF.

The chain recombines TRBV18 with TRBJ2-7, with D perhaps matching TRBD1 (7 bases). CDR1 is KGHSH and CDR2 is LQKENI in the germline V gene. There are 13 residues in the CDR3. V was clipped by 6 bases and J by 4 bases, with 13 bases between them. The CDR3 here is CASSPTGRYEQYF. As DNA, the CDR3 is TGTGCCAGCTCGCCGACAGGGAGGTACGAGCAGTACTTC.

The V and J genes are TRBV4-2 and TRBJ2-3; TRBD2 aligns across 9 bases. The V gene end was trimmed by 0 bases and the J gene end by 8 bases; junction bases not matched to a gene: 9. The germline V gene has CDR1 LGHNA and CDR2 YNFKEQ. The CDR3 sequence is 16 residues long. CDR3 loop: CASSQDSGGGGATQYF. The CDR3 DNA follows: TGTGCCAGCAGCCAAGATAGCGGGGGCGGGGGGGCTACGCAGTATTTT.

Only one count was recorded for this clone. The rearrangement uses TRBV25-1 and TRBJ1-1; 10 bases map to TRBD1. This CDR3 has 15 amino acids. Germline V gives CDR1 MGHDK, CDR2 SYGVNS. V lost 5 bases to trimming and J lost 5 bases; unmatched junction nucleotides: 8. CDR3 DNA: TGTGCCAGCAGTCTAAGGGACAGGGGATTGACTGAAGCTTTCTTT. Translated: CASSLRDRGLTEAFF.

CDR3 sequence reads: CASSSGNQPQHF. The CDR3 DNA reads TGTGCCAGCAGTTCGGGGAATCAGCCCCAGCATTTT. The chain couples TRBV12-3 or TRBV12-4 to TRBJ1-5; D is unclear. This CDR3 spans 12 amino acids. Trimming shortened V by 4 bases and J by 4 bases, and 5 bases separated the two germline ends.

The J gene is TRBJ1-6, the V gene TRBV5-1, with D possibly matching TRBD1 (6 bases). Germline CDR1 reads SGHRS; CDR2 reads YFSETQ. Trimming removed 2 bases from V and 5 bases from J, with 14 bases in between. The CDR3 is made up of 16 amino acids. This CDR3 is CASSFLAGTNNSPLHF. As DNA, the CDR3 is TGCGCCAGCAGCTTCTTAGCCGGGACAAATAATTCACCCCTCCACTTT.

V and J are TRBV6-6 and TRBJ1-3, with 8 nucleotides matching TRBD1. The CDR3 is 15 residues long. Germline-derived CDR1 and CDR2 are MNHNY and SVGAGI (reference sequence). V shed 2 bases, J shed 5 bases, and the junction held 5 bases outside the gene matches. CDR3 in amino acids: CASSYQQGVRNTIYF. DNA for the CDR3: TGTGCCAGCAGTTACCAACAGGGGGTTAGAAACACCATATATTTT.

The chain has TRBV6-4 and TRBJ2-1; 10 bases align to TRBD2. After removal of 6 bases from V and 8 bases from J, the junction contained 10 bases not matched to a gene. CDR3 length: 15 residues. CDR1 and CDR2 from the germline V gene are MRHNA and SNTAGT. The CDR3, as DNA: TGTGCCAGCAGCCTCGAAGCGGGAGGGTCCCATGAGCAGTTCTTC. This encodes CASSLEAGGSHEQFF.

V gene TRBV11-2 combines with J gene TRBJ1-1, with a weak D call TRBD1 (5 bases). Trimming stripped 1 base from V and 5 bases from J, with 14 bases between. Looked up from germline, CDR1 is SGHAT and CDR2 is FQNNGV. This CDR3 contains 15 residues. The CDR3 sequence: CASSLVQGGWTEAFF. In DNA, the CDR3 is TGTGCCAGCAGCTTAGTTCAGGGAGGGTGGACTGAAGCTTTCTTT.

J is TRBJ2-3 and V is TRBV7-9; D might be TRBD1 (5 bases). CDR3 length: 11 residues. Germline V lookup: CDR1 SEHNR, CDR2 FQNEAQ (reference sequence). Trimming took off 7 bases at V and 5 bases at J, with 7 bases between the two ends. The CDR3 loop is CASTRGDTQYF. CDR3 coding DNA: TGTGCCAGCACAAGGGGAGATACGCAGTATTTT.

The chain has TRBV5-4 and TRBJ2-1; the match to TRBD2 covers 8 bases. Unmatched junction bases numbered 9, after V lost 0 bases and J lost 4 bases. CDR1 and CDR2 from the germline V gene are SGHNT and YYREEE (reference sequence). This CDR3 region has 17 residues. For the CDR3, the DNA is TGTGCCAGCAGCTTGGGGGCACTAGCGGATAAGTACAATGAGCAGTTCTTC. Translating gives CASSLGALADKYNEQFF.

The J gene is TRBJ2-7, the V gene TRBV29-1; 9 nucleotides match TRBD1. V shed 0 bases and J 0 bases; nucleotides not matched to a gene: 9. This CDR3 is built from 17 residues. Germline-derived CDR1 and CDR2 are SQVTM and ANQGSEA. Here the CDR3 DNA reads TGCAGCGTTGAAGAGCGGGACAGGGTTACCCTCTCCTACGAGCAGTACTTC. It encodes CSVEERDRVTLSYEQYF.

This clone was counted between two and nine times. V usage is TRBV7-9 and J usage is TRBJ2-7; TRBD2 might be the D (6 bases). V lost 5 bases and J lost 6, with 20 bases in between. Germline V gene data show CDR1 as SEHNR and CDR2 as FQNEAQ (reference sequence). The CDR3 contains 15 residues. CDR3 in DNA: TGTGCCAGCAGCGCAGCGGGTGTCTGGGCGGGCGAGCAGTACTTC. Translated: CASSAAGVWAGEQYF.

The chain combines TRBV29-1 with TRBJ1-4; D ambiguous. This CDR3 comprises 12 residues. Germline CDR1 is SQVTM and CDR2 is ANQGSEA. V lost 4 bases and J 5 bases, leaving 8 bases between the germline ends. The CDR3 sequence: CSVGGTNEKLFF. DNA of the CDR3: TGCAGCGTTGGTGGTACAAATGAAAAACTGTTTTTT.

The CDR3 DNA reads as TGCGCCAGCAGCCAACGGGGGGGTCAGCCCCAGCATTTT. Encoded protein: CASSQRGGQPQHF. This chain connects TRBV4-3 to TRBJ1-5; perhaps TRBD1 as D (5 bases). The CDR3 is 13 residues long. The germline gives CDR1 LGHNA, CDR2 YSLEER. Trimming took 2 bases from V and 6 from J, leaving 8 bases between them.